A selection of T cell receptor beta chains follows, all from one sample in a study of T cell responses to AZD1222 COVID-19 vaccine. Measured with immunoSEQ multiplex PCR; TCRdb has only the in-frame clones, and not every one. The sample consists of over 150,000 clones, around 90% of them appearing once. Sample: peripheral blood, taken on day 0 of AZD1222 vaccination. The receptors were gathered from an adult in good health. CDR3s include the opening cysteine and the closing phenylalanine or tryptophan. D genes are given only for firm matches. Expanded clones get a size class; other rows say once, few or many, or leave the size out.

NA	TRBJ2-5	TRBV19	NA	TGTGCCAGTAGTATCCAAGAGACCCAGTACTTC	CASSIQETQYF
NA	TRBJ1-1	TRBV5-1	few	TGCGCCAGCAGCCCCTACGACAGGAACACTGAAGCTTTCTTT	CASSPYDRNTEAFF
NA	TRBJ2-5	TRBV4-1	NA	TGCGCCAGCAGCCAAGATTACGGGGGAAAAACCCAGTACTTC	CASSQDYGGKTQYF
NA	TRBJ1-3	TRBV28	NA	TGTGCCAGCAGTTTAACCCCACAGGGAAACACCATATATTTT	CASSLTPQGNTIYF
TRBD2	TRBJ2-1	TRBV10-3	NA	TGTGCCATCACCCCGGGACTAGCGGGGTTCAGCTCCTACAATGAGCAGTTCTTC	CAITPGLAGFSSYNEQFF
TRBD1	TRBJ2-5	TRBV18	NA	TGTGCCAGCTCACTCGGACAGGGGGGTGGAGAGACCCAGTACTTC	CASSLGQGGGETQYF
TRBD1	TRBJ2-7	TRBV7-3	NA	TGTGCCAGCAGCCACGGGACAGCGCCTGTGGAGCAGTACTTC	CASSHGTAPVEQYF
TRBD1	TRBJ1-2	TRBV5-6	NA	TGTGCCAGCAGCCCAACTCGGACAGGCTATTCTACTAACTATGGCTACACCTTC	CASSPTRTGYSTNYGYTF
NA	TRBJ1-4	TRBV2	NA	TGTGCCACCCAAAGGACAGAGAATGAAAAACTGTTTTTT	CATQRTENEKLFF
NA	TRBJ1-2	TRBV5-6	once	TGTGCCAGCAGCTTAATCTGGAGGGGCGAGGGCTACACCTTC	CASSLIWRGEGYTF
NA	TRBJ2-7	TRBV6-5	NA	TGTGCCAGCAGCTTGATGGTAGGGTACGAGCAGTACTTC	CASSLMVGYEQYF
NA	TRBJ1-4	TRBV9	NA	TGTGCCAGCAGCGGTACAGGCACAACTAATGAAAAACTGTTTTTT	CASSGTGTTNEKLFF
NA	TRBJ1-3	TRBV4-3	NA	TGCGCCAGCAGCCAGGCTATCCTTTACTCTGGAAACACCATATATTTT	CASSQAILYSGNTIYF
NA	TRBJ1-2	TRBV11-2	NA	TGTGCCAGCAGCCCGTCCGGAGGGTATGGCTACACCTTC	CASSPSGGYGYTF
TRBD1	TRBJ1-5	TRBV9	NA	TGTGCCAGCAGCGTAGGACAGGGGTGGCAGCCCCAGCATTTT	CASSVGQGWQPQHF
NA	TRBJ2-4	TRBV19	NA	TGTGCCAGTAGGGGACCACCGGACAGAAACATTCAGTACTTC	CASRGPPDRNIQYF
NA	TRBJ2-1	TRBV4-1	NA	TGCGCCAGCCGTCCTATCGGGAGCTCCTACAATGAGCAGTTCTTC	CASRPIGSSYNEQFF
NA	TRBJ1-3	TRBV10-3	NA	TGTGCCACCTCAGGAGGGAGAGGGGGCTCTGGAAACACCATATATTTT	CATSGGRGGSGNTIYF
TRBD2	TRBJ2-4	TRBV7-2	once	TGTGCCAGCAGCTTAGGTTTGAGGACTAGCGGCCAGTACTTC	CASSLGLRTSGQYF
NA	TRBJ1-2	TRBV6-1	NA	TGTGCCAGCTGGGGCGCCGTGGGCTACACCTTC	CASWGAVGYTF
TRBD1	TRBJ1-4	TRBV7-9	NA	TGTGCCAGCAGCACGGGACAGGCTACAACTAATGAAAAACTGTTTTTT	CASSTGQATTNEKLFF
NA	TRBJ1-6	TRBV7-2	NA	TGTGCCAGCAGCGCTGACAGGCGAAGCTCCTATAATTCACCCCTCCACTTT	CASSADRRSSYNSPLHF
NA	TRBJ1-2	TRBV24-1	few	TGTGCCACCAGTGAGGGCAGGGAGGGATATGGCTACACCTTC	CATSEGREGYGYTF
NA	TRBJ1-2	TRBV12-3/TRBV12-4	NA	TGTGCCAGCAGCCCTTATGGCTACACCTTC	CASSPYGYTF
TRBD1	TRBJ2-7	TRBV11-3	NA	TGTGCCAGCAGCTTAGGGACAGGGGTGGCCTACGAGCAGTACTTC	CASSLGTGVAYEQYF
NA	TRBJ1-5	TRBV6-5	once	TGTGCCAGCAGTTACTTGGGGGGCAATCAGCCCCAGCATTTT	CASSYLGGNQPQHF
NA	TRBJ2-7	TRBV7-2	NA	TGTGCCAGCAGCTTAGGTGACCGGGGGTACGAGCAGTACTTC	CASSLGDRGYEQYF
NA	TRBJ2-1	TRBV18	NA	TGTGCCAGCTCACCGAGGGGAACCTACAATGAGCAGTTCTTC	CASSPRGTYNEQFF